The entry below gives a single TCR beta chain sequence along with its context. This specimen comes from a study of blood T cell repertoires in COVID-19. In the study overall: Collection of acute and convalescent COVID-19 samples took place in the United States, Italy and Spain. Sources were T cells, B-cell-depleted T cells, or PBMCs; the material itself was cDNA or gDNA.

The trim removed 3 bases at V and 7 bases at J, leaving 6 bases unmatched. The germline V gene has CDR1 KGHDR and CDR2 SFDVKD. The CDR3 loop spans 15 amino acids. Source study methods: Estimation of nucleated cell counts was performed using reference gene primer amplification. Sequencing was performed with immunoSEQ multiplex PCR; in TCRdb, only in-frame clones are kept and a portion is missing. V and J calls plus clone size are reproduced from that table; the DNA served to infer D and trimming. The sample yields 150,000 to 200,000 clones, approximately 83% seen once. Source material: peripheral blood. This receptor was obtained from a man in his 60s with acute or convalescent COVID-19. The chain recombines TRBV24-1 with TRBJ1-4; 8 bases agree with TRBD1. Here the CDR3 DNA reads TGTGCCACCAGTGATCCGCGACAGGGGAGTGAAAAACTGTTTTTT. Translation: CATSDPRQGSEKLFF.